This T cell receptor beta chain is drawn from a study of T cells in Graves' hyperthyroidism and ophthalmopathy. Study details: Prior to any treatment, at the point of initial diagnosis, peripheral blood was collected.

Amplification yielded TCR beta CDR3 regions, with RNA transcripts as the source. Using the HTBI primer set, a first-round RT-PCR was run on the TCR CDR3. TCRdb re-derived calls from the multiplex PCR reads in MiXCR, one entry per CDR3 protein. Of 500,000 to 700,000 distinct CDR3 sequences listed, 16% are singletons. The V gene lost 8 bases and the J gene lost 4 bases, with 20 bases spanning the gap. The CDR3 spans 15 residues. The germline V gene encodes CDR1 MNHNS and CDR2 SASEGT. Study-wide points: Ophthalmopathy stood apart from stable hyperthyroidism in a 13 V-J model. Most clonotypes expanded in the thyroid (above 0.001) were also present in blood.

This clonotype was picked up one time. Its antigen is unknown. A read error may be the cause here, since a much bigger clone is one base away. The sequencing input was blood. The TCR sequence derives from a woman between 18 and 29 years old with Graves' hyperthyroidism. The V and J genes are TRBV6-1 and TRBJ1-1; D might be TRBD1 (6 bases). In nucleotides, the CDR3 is TGTGCCAGCGGACAGATAGGGGGGCGTAGCACTGAAGCTTTCTTT. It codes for CASGQIGGRSTEAFF.